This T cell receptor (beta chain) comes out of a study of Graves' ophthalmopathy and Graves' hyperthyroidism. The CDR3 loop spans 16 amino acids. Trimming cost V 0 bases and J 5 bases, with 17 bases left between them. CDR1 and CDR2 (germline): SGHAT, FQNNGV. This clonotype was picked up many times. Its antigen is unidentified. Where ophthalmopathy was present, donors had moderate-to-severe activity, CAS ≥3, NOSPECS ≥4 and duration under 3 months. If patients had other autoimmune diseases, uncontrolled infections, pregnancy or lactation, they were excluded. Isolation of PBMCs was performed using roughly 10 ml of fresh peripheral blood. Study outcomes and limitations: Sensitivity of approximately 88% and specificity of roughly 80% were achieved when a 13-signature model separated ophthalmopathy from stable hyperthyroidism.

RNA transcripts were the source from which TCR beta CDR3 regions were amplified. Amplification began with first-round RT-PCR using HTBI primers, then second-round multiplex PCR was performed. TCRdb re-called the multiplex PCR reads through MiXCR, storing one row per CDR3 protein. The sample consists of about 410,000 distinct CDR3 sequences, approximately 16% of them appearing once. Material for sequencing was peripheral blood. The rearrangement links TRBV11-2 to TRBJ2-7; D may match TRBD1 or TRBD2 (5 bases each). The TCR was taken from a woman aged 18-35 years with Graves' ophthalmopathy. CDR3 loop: CASSLDPAGSVDEQYF. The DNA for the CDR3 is TGTGCCAGCAGCTTAGATCCGGCAGGGAGTGTGGACGAGCAGTACTTC.